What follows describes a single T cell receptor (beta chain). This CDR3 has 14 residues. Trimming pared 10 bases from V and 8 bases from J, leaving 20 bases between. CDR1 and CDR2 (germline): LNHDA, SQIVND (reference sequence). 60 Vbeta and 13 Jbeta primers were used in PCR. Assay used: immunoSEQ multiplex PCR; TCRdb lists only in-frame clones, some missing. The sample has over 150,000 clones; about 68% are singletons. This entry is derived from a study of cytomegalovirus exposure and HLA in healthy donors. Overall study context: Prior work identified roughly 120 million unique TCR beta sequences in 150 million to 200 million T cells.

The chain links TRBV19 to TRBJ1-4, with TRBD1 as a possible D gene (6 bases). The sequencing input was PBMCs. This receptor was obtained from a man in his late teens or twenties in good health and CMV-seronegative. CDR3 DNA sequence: TGTGCCACAGCCGGTGGGACACGGCGCGAAAAACTGTTTTTT. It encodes CATAGGTRREKLFF.